This entry describes one T cell receptor beta chain. The antigen is unknown. This table comes from immunoSEQ multiplex PCR, and its TCRdb copy is limited to in-frame clones, with some not included. The sample has approximately 460,000 clones, over 60% seen once. This record comes from a study of shared clonotypes between healthy human individuals. General study points: The study sampled only blood, and tissue repertoires likely differ. Represented genetic and exposure-history diversity was restricted by having few donors.

The CDR3 sequence is 19 residues long. The germline CDR1 and CDR2 sequences are GTSNPN and SVGIG (reference sequence). V was shortened by 3 bases and J by 0 bases, with 23 bases between the two germline ends. All donors were Caucasian adults living in Nashville, Tennessee. The sequencing sample was made of PBMCs. The rearrangement joins TRBV30 to TRBJ1-4; D possibly corresponds to TRBD1 (5 bases). This receptor was taken from a middle-aged woman in good health. Some clones in this sample may be carry-over from other donors' samples. CDR3 bases: TGTGCCTGGAGGAGAGCATCATCAGGGTTCTCAGCAACTAATGAAAAACTGTTTTTT. Translating it yields CAWRRASSGFSATNEKLFF.